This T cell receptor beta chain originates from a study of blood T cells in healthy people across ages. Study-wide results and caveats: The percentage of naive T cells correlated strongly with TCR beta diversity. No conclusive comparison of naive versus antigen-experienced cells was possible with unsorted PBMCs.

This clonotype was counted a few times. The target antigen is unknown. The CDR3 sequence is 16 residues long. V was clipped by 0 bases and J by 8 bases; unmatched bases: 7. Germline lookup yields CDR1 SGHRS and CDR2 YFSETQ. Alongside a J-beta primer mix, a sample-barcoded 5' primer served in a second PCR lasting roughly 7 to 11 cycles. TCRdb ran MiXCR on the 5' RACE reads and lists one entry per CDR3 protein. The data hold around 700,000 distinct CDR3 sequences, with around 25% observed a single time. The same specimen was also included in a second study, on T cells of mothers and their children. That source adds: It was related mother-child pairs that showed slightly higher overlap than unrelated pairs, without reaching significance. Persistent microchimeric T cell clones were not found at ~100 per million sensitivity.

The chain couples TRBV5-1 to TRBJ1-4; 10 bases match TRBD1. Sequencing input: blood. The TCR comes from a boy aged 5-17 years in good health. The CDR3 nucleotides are TGCGCCAGCAGCTTGGCGCGGGACAGGGGAGGAGAAAAACTGTTTTTT. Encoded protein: CASSLARDRGGEKLFF.